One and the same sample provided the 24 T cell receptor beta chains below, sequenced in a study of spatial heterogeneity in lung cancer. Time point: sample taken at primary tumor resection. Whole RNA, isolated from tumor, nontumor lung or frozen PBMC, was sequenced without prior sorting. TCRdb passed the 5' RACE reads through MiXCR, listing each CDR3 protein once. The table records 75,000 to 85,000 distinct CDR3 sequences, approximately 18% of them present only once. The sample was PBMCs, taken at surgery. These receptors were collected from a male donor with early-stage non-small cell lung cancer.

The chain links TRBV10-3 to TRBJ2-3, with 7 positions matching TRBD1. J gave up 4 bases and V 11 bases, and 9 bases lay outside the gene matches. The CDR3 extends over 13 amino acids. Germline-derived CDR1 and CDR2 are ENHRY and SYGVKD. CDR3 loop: CAVATGKSDTQYF. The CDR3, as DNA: TGTGCCGTCGCGACAGGGAAATCAGATACGCAGTATTTT.

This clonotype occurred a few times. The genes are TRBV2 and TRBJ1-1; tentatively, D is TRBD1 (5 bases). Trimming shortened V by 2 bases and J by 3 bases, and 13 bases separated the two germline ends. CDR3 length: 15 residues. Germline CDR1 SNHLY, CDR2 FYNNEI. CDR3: CASSEPPGMDTEAFF. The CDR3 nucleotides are TGTGCCAGCAGTGAACCCCCAGGGATGGACACTGAAGCTTTCTTT.

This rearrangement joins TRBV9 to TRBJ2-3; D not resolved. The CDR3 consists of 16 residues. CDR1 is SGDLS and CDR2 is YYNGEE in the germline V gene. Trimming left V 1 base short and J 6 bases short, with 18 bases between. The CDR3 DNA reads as TGTGCCAGCAGCGTATCAATCTCCCAGATGCCCGATACGCAGTATTTT. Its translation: CASSVSISQMPDTQYF.

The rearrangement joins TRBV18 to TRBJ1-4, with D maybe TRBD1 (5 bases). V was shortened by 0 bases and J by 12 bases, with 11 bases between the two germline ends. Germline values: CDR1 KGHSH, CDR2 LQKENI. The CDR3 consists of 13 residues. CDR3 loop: CASSPPGQIQLFF. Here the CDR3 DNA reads TGTGCCAGCTCACCACCGGGGCAGATTCAACTGTTTTTT.

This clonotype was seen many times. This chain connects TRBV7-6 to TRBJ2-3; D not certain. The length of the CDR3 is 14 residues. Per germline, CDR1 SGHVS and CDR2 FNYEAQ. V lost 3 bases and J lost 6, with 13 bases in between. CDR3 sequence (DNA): TGTGCCAGCAGCTTTGGACCCTCCGGGGATACGCAGTATTTT. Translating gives CASSFGPSGDTQYF.

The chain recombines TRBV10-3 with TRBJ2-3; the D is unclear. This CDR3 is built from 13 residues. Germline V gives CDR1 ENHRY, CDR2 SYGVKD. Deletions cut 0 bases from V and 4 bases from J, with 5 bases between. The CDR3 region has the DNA TGTGCCATCAGTGAGTCACCCTCAGATACGCAGTATTTT. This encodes CAISESPSDTQYF.

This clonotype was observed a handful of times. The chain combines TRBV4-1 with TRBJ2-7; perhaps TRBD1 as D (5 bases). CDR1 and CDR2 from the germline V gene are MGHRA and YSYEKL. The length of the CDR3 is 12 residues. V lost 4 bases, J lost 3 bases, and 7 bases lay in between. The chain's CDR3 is CASSPDNYEQYF. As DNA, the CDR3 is TGCGCCAGCAGCCCGGACAACTACGAGCAGTACTTC.

CDR3 bases: TGTGCCAGCAGCTACCGGACAGATGTAAATTCACCCCTCCACTTT. Translating gives CASSYRTDVNSPLHF. This sequence joins TRBV27 and TRBJ1-6, with D maybe TRBD1 (6 bases). Per the germline V gene, CDR1 is MNHEY and CDR2 is SMNVEV (reference sequence). V was pared by 6 bases and J by 7 bases, with 16 bases between. The CDR3 runs to 15 residues.

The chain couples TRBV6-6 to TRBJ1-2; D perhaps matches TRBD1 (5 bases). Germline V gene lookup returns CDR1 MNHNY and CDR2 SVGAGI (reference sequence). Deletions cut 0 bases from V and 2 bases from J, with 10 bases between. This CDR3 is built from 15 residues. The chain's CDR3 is CASSYSGATNYGYTF. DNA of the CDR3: TGTGCCAGCAGTTACTCTGGGGCCACCAACTATGGCTACACCTTC.

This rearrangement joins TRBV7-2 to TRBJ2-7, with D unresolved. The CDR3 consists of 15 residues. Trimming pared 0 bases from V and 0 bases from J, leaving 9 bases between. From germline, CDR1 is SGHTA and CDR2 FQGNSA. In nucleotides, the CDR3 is TGTGCCAGCAGCTTAGCGGCACACAGCTCCTACGAGCAGTACTTC. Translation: CASSLAAHSSYEQYF.

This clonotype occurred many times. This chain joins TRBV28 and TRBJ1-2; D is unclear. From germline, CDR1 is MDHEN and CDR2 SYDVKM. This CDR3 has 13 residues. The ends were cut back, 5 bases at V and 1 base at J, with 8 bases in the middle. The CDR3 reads CASSLDYNYGYTF. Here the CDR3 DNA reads TGTGCCAGCAGTCTCGACTATAACTATGGCTACACCTTC.

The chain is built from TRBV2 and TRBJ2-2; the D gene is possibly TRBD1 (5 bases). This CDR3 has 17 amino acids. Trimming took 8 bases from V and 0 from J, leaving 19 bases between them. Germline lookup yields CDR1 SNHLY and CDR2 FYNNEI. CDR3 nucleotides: TGTGCCAGCGCGAGACAGCAAGTTCTCGCGAACACCGGGGAGCTGTTTTTT. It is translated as CASARQQVLANTGELFF.

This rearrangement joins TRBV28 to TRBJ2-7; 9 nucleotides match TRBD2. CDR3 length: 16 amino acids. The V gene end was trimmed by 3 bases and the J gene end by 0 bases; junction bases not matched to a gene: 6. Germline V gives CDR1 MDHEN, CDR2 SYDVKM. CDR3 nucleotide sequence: TGTGCCAGCAGTTTTGGCCTAGCGGGGAACTCCTACGAGCAGTACTTC. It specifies CASSFGLAGNSYEQYF.

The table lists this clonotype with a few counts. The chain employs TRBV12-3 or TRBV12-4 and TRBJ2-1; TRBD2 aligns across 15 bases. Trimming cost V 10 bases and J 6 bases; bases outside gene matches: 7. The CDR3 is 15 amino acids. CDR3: CAIGTSGRKTNEQFF. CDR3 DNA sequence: TGTGCCATTGGGACTAGCGGGAGGAAGACCAATGAGCAGTTCTTC.

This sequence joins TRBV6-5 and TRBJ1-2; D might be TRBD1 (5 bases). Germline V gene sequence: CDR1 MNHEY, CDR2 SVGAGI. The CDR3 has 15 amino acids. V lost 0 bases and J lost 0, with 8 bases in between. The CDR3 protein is CASSYSGAPNYGYTF. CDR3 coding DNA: TGTGCCAGCAGTTACTCCGGGGCTCCTAACTATGGCTACACCTTC.

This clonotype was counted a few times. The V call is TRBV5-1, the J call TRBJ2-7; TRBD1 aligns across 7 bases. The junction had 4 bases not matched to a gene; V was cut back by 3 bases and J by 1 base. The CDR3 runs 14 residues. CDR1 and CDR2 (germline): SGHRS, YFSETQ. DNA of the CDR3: TGCGCCAGCAGCTCCGGACAGGAGTCCTACGAGCAGTACTTC. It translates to CASSSGQESYEQYF.

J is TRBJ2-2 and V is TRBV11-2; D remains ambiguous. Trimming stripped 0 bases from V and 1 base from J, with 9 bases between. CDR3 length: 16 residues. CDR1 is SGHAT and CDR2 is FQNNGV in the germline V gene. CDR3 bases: TGTGCCAGCAGCTTAGATCCCCCAGGGAACACCGGGGAGCTGTTTTTT. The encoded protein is CASSLDPPGNTGELFF.

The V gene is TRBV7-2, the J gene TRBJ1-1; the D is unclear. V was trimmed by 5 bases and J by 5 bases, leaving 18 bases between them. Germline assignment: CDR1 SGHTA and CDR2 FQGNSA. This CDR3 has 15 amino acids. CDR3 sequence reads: CASSGTRGPPTEAFF. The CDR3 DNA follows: TGTGCCAGCAGCGGCACAAGAGGACCACCGACTGAAGCTTTCTTT.

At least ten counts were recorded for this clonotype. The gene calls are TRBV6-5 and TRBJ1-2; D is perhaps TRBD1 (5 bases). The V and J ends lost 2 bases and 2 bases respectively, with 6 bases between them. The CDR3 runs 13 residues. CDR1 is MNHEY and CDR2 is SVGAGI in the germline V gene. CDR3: CASSYQGNYGYTF. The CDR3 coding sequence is TGTGCCAGCAGTTACCAGGGAAACTATGGCTACACCTTC.

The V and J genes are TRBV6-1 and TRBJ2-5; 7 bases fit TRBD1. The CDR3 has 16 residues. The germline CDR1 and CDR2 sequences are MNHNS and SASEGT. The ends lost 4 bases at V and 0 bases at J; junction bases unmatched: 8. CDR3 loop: CASSATGAPDQETQYF. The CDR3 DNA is TGTGCCAGCAGTGCCACAGGGGCCCCAGACCAAGAGACCCAGTACTTC.

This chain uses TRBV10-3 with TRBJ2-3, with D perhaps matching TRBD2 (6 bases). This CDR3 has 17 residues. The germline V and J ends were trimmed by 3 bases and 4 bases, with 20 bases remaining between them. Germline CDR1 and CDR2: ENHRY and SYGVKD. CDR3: CAISDRIGGESPDTQYF. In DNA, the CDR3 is TGTGCCATCAGTGACAGAATTGGCGGGGAAAGCCCAGATACGCAGTATTTT.

As DNA, the CDR3 is TGTGCCAGCAGCTTAGAACCGTACTTGGAGCAGTACTTC. Protein product: CASSLEPYLEQYF. The chain recombines TRBV7-9 with TRBJ2-7, with unresolved D. The CDR3 length is 13 residues. V lost 1 base and J lost 7, with 11 bases in between. Germline CDR1 SEHNR, CDR2 FQNEAQ (reference sequence).

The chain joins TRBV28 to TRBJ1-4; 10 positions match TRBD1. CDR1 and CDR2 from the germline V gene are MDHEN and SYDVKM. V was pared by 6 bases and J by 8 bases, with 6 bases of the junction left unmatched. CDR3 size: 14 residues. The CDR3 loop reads CASSPGTGVEKLFF. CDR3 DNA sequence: TGTGCCAGCAGCCCCGGGACAGGGGTCGAAAAACTGTTTTTT.

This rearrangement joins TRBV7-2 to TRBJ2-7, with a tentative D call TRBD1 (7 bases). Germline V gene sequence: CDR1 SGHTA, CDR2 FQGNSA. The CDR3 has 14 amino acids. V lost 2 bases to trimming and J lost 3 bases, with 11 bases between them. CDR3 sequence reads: CASSLQGGGYEQYF. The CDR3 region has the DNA TGTGCCAGCAGCTTACAGGGGGGTGGCTACGAGCAGTACTTC. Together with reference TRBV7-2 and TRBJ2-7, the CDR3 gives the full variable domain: GAGVSQSPSNKVTEKGKDVELRCDPISGHTALYWYRQSLGQGLEFLIYFQGNSAPDKSGLPSDRFSAERTGGSVSTLTIQRTQQEDSAVYLCASSLQGGGYEQYFGPGTRLTVT.